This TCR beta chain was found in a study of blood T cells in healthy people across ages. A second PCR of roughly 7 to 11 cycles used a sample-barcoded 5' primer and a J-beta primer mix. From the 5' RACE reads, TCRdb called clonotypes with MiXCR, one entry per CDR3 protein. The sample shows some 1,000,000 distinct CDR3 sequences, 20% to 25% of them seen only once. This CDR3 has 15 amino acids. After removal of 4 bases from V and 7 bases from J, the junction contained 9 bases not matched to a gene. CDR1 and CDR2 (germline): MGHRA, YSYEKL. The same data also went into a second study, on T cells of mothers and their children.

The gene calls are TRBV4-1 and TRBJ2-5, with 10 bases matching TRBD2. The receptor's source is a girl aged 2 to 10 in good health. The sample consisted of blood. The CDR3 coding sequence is TGCGCCAGCAGCCGGACTAGCGGAGCTGCGGGGACCCAGTACTTC. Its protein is CASSRTSGAAGTQYF.